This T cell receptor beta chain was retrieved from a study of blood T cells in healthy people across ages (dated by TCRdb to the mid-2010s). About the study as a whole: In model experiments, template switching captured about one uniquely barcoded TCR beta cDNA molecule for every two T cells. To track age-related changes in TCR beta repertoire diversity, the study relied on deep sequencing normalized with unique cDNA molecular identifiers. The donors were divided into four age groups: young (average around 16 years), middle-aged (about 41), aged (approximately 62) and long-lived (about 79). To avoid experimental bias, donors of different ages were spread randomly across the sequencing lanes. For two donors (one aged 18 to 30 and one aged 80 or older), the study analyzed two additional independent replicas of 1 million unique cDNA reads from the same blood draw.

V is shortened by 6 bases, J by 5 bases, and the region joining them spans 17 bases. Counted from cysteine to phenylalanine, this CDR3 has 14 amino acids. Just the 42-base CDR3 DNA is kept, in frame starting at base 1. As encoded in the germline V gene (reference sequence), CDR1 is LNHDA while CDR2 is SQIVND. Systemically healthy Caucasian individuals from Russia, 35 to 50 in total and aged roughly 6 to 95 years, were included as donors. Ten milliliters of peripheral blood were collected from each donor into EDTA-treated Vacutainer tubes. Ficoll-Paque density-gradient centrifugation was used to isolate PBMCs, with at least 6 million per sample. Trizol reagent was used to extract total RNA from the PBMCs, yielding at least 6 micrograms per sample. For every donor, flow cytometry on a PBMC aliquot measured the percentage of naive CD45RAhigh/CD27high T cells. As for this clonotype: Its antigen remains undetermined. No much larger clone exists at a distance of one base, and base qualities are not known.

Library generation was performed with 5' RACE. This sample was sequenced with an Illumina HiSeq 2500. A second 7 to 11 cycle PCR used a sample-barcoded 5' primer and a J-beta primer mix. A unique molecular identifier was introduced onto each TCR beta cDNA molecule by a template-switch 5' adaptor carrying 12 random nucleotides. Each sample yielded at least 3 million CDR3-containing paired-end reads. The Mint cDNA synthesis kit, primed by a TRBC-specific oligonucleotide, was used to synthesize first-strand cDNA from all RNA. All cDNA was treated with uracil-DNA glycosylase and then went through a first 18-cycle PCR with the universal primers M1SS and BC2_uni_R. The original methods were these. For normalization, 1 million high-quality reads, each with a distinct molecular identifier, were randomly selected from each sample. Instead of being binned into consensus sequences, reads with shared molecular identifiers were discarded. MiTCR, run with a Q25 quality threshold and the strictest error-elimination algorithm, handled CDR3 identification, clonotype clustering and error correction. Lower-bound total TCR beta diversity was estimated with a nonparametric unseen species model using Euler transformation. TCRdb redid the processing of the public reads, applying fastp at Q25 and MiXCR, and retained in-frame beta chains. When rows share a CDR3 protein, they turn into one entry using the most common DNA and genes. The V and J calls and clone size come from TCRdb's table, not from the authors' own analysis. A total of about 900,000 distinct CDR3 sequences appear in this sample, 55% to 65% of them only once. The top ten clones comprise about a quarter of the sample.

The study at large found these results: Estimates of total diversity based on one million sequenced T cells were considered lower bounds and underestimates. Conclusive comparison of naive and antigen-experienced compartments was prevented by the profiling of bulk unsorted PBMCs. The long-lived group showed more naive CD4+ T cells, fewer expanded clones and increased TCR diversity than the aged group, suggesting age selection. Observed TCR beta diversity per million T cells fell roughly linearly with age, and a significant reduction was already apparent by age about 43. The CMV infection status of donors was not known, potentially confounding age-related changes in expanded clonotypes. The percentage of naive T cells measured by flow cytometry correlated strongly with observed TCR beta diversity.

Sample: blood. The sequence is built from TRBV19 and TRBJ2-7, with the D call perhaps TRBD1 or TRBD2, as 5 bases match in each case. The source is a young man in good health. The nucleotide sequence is TGTGCCAGTAGACTAACCGGGACGTTCCACGAGCAGTACTTC. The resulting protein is CASRLTGTFHEQYF.